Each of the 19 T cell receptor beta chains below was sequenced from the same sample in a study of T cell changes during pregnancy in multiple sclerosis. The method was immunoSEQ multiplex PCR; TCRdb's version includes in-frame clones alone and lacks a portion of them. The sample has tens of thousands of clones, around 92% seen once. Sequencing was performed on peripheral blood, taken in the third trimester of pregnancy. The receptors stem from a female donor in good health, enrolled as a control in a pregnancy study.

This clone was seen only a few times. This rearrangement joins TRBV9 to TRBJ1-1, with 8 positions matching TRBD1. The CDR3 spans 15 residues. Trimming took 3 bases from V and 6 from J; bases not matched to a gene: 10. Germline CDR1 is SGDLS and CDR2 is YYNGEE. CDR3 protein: CASSDSPGTGAEAFF. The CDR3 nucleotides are TGTGCCAGCAGCGATTCCCCCGGGACAGGAGCTGAAGCTTTCTTT.

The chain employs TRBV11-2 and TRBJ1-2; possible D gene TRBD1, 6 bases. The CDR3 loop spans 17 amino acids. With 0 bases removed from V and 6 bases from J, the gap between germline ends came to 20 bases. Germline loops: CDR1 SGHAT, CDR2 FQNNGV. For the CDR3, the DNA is TGTGCCAGCAGCTTAGATCCGGGACATTCCGAGAACGATGGCTACACCTTC. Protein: CASSLDPGHSENDGYTF. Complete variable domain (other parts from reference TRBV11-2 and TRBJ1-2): EAGVAQSPRYKIIEKRQSVAFWCNPISGHATLYWYQQILGQGPKLLIQFQNNGVVDDSQLPKDRFSAERLKGVDSTLKIQPAKLEDSAVYLCASSLDPGHSENDGYTFGSGTRLTVV.

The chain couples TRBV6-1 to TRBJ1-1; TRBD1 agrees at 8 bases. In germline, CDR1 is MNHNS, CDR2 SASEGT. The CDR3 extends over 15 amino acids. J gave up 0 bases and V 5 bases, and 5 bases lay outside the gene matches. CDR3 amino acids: CASSTGGLMNTEAFF. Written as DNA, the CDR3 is TGTGCCAGCAGTACAGGGGGACTCATGAACACTGAAGCTTTCTTT.

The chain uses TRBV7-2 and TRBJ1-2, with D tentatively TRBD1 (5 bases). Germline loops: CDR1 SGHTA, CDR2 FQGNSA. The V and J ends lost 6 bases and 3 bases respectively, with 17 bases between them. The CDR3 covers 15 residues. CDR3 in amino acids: CASRDQGNLHYGYTF. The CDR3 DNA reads TGTGCCAGCAGAGATCAGGGAAATCTTCACTATGGCTACACCTTC.

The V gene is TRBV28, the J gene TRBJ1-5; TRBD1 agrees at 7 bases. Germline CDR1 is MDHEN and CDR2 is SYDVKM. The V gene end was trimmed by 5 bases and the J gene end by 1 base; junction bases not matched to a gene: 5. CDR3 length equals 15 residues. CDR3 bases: TGTGCCAGCAGTCAGGGGGGCTGGAGCAATCAGCCCCAGCATTTT. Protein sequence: CASSQGGWSNQPQHF.

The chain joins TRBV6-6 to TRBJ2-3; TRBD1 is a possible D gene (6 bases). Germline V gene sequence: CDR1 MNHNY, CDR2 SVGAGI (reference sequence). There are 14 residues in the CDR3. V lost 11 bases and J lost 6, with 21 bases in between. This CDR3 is CACSWGQMGDTQYF. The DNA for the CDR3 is TGTGCCTGCTCTTGGGGGCAGATGGGCGATACGCAGTATTTT.

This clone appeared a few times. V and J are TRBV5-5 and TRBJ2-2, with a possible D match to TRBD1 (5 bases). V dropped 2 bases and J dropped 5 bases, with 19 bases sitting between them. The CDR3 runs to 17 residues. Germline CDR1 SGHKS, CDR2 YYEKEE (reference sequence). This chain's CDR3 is CASSLTGNIGVTGELFF. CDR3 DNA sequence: TGTGCCAGCAGCTTAACAGGAAATATCGGTGTGACCGGGGAGCTGTTTTTT.

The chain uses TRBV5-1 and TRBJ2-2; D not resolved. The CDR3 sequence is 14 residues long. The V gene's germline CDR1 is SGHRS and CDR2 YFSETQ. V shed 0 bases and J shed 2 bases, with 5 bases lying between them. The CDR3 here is CASSLAPNTGELFF. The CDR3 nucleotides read TGCGCCAGCAGCTTGGCTCCTAACACCGGGGAGCTGTTTTTT.

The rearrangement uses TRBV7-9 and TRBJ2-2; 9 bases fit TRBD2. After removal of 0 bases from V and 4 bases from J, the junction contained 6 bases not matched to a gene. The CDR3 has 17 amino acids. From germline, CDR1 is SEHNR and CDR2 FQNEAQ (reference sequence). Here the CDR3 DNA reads TGTGCCAGCAGCTTAGCAGGGCAGCGGGGGGTCACCGGGGAGCTGTTTTTT. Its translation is CASSLAGQRGVTGELFF. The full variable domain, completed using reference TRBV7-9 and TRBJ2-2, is DTGVSQNPRHKITKRGQNVTFRCDPISEHNRLYWYRQTLGQGPEFLTYFQNEAQLEKSRLLSDRFSAERPKGSFSTLEIQRTEQGDSAMYLCASSLAGQRGVTGELFFGEGSRLTVL.

The DNA of the CDR3 is TGTGCCTGGACGGGACTAGCGGGACGCACAGATACGCAGTATTTT. Residues: CAWTGLAGRTDTQYF. This chain joins TRBV30 and TRBJ2-3; 13 bases agree with TRBD2. Germline V gives CDR1 GTSNPN, CDR2 SVGIG (reference sequence). The V segment lost 4 bases and the J segment 1 base; nucleotides outside the gene matches: 2. The CDR3 extends over 15 amino acids. Full variable domain (missing parts from reference TRBV30 and TRBJ2-3): SQTIHQWPATLVQPVGSPLSLECTVEGTSNPNLYWYRQAAGRGLQLLFYSVGIGQISSEVPQNLSASRPQDRQFILSSKKLLLSDSGFYLCAWTGLAGRTDTQYFGPGTRLTVL.

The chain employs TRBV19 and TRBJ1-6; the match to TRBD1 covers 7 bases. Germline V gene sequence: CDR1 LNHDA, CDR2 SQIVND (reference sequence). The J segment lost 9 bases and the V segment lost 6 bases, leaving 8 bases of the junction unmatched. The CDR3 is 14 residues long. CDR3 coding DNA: TGTGCCAGTAGCAAAACAGGGGTTGCTTCACCCCTCCACTTT. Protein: CASSKTGVASPLHF.

Here the CDR3 DNA reads TGCGCCAGCAGCCAAGTCCGCGGGGCAACTAATGAAAAACTGTTTTTT. This codes for CASSQVRGATNEKLFF. The gene calls are TRBV4-1 and TRBJ1-4; D gene uncertain. V shed 1 base and J shed 0 bases, with 9 bases lying between them. Germline assignment: CDR1 MGHRA and CDR2 YSYEKL. The length of the CDR3 is 16 residues.

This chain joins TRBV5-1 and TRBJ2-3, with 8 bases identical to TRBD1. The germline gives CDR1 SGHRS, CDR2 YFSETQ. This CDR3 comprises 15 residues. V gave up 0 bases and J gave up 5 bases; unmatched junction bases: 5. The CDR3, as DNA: TGCGCCAGCAGCTTGGTGCCAGGGGGCCAAGATACGCAGTATTTT. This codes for CASSLVPGGQDTQYF.

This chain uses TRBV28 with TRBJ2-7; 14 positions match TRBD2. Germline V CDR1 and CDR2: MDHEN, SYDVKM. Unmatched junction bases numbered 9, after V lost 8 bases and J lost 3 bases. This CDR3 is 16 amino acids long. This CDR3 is CASRSGTSGRGYEQYF. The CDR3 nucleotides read TGTGCCAGCCGGTCCGGGACTAGCGGGAGAGGCTACGAGCAGTACTTC.

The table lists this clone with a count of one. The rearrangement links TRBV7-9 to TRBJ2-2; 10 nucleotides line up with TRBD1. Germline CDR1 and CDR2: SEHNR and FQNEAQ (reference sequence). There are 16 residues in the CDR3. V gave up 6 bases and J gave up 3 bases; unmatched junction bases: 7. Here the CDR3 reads CASSRDRGLDTGELFF. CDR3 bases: TGTGCCAGCAGTCGTGACAGGGGGCTAGACACCGGGGAGCTGTTTTTT.

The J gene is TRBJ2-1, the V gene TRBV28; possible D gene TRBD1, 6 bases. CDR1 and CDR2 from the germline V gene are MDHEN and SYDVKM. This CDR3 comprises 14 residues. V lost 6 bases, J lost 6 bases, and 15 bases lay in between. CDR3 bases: TGTGCCAGCAGGGCGGACAGAAGCGGCAATGAGCAGTTCTTC. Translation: CASRADRSGNEQFF.

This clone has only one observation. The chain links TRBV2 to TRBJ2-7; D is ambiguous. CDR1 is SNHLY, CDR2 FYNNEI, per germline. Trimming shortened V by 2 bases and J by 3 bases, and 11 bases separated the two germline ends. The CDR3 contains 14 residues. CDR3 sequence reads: CASSESRTHYEQYF. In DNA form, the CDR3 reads TGTGCCAGCAGTGAATCCAGAACCCACTACGAGCAGTACTTC.

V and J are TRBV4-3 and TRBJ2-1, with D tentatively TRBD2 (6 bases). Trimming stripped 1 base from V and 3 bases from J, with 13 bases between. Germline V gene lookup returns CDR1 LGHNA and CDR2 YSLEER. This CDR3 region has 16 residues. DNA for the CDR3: TGCGCCAGCAGCCAAGGAGTAGCGGATGTCTACAATGAGCAGTTCTTC. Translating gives CASSQGVADVYNEQFF.

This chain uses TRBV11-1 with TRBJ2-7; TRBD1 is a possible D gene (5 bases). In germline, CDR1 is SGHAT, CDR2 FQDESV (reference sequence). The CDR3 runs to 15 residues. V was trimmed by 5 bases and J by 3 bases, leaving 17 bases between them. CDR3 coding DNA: TGTGCCAGCAGCAGCGTCGGCCAGGGAATCTACGAGCAGTACTTC. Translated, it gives CASSSVGQGIYEQYF.